This T cell receptor beta chain was retrieved from a study of blood T cell repertoires in COVID-19 (dated by TCRdb to about 2020). Regarding the study in general: Samples from collaborators originated in the United States, Italy and Spain and spanned both the acute and convalescent phases of COVID-19. The material from the prospective study consisted of cDNA or gDNA derived from T cells, B-cell-depleted T cells, or PBMCs. Subjects who had been exposed to COVID-19, were actively infected with it, or had recovered from it provided the deeply sampled blood TCRbeta repertoires that made up the dataset. The repertoires were made available in a free public database intended to serve as a resource for research on the immune response to SARS-CoV-2. Samples were obtained from the ongoing ImmuneRACE study (first 160 participants) and from some 1,200 subjects provided by 6 global collaborators. A de-identified subject ID, COVID-19 status, age in years and sex were almost always included in the sample metadata. Where available, HLA class I and class II types were obtained from metadata supplied by the sample provider rather than from assay-based typing.

CDR1 SGHKS and CDR2 YYEKEE were looked up in the germline V gene (reference sequence). V is pared back by 3 bases and J by 4 bases, with 17 bases lying between the germline termini. The cysteine opens and the phenylalanine closes a CDR3 of 16 amino acids. Solely the CDR3 DNA is kept, with 48 bases framed from the first base. Collaborating institutions collected whole blood in K2EDTA tubes following their own protocols. For TCRbeta analysis, collaborators shipped samples as frozen whole blood, isolated PBMCs, or DNA extracted from either of those sample types. Overall study outcomes, separate from this receptor: Clinical and demographic metadata were provided uncurated, with the amount varying by source and participant.

TCRbeta CDR3 regions were amplified from genomic DNA by means of the immunoSEQ Assay, a bias-controlled multiplex PCR. In the source study's methods: Within the assay, amplification of reference gene primers was used to estimate how many nucleated cells each sample contained. To quantify the absolute abundance of each unique TCRbeta CDR3 rearrangement, sequence reads were collapsed and filtered. For each sample, productive Simpson clonality was calculated by taking the square root of Simpson's diversity index across productive rearrangements. TCRdb took over this immuneACCESS table, retaining in-frame rearrangements with V and J assigned. Such tables are incomplete; in checked studies, under half of the missing clones stem from an unresolved V gene, and the remainder is unexplained. V and J calls and clone size are given by that table; D and trimming were obtained from the DNA. For this sample the table gives 95,000 to 110,000 clones, of which around four fifths were detected only once. More than 20% of the sample rests with the top ten.

Comment on this clone: The antigen it binds to is not known. One base away there is no much larger clone; base qualities are not given.

This sequence was found in a man between 60 and 70 years old with acute or convalescent COVID-19. The source material was peripheral blood. The rearranged segments are TRBV5-5 and TRBJ1-5; a weak D assignment points to TRBD1 (6 bases agree). The base sequence is TGTGCCAGCAGCTCCCAGGAAGGACAGACAAATCAGCCCCAGCATTTT. Translated, it reads CASSSQEGQTNQPQHF. With all but the CDR3 taken from the reference TRBV5-5 and TRBJ1-5 genes, the full variable domain is: DAGVTQSPTHLIKTRGQQVTLRCSPISGHKSVSWYQQVLGQGPQFIFQYYEKEERGRGNFPDRFSARQFPNYSSELNVNALLLGDSALYLCASSSQEGQTNQPQHFGDGTRLSIL.